This T cell receptor beta chain was sequenced during a study of T cell repertoires in cytomegalovirus infection. Study context: Carrying CMV and the relevant HLA type showed in public TCR beta signatures. Overall study findings and caveats: Identification of carriers of CMV plus the relevant HLA was performed using cumulative public TCR beta family frequency. The ex vivo response showed dominance by HLA-C-restricted CMV-specific TCR beta clonotypes.

A few counts support this clonotype. Its specificity is not known. Each CDR3 protein is one row after TCRdb ran MiXCR on the reads. The sample has more than 200,000 distinct CDR3 sequences, approximately 8.3% seen once. Trimming shortened V by 6 bases and J by 6 bases, and 13 bases separated the two germline ends. CDR3 size: 12 residues. Germline-derived CDR1 and CDR2 are SGHRS and YFSETQ. V is TRBV5-1 and J is TRBJ2-7; D possibly matches TRBD1 or TRBD2 (5 bases each). The source material was PBMCs. The receptor comes from a human donor in good health (CMV status not recorded). Some clones in this sample may be carry-over from other donors' samples. Here the CDR3 reads CASNRERGEQYF. The CDR3 DNA is TGCGCCAGCAACCGAGAGAGGGGCGAGCAGTACTTC.